The 30 T cell receptor beta chains below were found in one sample sequenced in a study of cytotoxic CD8 clonotypes in ibrutinib-treated CLL. Libraries were prepared by immunoSEQ multiplex PCR; TCRdb keeps only in-frame clonotypes and omits some of them. The data show 120,000 to 150,000 clones, approximately 90% seen once. The specimen was PBMCs, collected after 12 months of ibrutinib treatment. These receptors originate from a human donor with chronic lymphocytic leukemia.

This chain uses TRBV7-2 with TRBJ2-5; 8 positions agree with TRBD2. The germline V gene has CDR1 SGHTA and CDR2 FQGNSA. The CDR3 consists of 15 residues. The ends lost 4 bases at V and 5 bases at J; junction bases unmatched: 9. The CDR3 region is CASSSLAGSSETQYF. CDR3 coding DNA: TGTGCCAGCAGCTCGTTAGCGGGAAGTAGCGAGACCCAGTACTTC.

V is TRBV5-4 and J is TRBJ2-1; D is unclear. The V end lost 2 bases, the J end lost 6 bases, and 18 bases lay between the germline ends. This CDR3 contains 16 residues. Germline values: CDR1 SGHNT, CDR2 YYREEE (reference sequence). CDR3 coding DNA: TGTGCCAGCAGCTTTCAGGTGACAAGTGAGGTCAATGAGCAGTTCTTC. This translates into CASSFQVTSEVNEQFF.

This clone was detected once. CDR3 DNA sequence: TGTGCCAGCAGCCTGAGACAGAACTACGAGCAGTACTTC. Translated: CASSLRQNYEQYF. This sequence joins TRBV7-9 and TRBJ2-7, with D tentatively TRBD1 (5 bases). The CDR3 is 13 amino acids. V lost 5 bases to trimming and J lost 3 bases, with 11 bases between them. Germline V lookup: CDR1 SEHNR, CDR2 FQNEAQ (reference sequence).

This clone was counted between two and nine times. This chain links TRBV30 with TRBJ1-5; 9 bases fit TRBD1. Germline V CDR1 and CDR2: GTSNPN, SVGIG (reference sequence). This CDR3 region has 14 residues. Germline trimming cut 2 bases from V and 4 bases from J; bases unmatched to any gene: 3. Here the CDR3 DNA reads TGTGCCTGGAGTCTGGGACAGGGTAATCAGCCCCAGCATTTT. This sequence encodes CAWSLGQGNQPQHF.

The chain uses TRBV6-1 and TRBJ1-5, with a tentative D call TRBD1 (6 bases). Trimming removed 6 bases at V and 8 bases at J, with 17 bases between. Looked up from germline, CDR1 is MNHNS and CDR2 is SASEGT. The CDR3 covers 14 residues. The CDR3, as DNA: TGTGCCAGCAGGGGGGCACAGGGCCGCGAGCCCCAGCATTTT. This gives the protein CASRGAQGREPQHF.

The rearrangement joins TRBV15 to TRBJ1-1, with D possibly being TRBD1 (5 bases). The CDR3 extends over 13 amino acids. Trimming stripped 7 bases from V and 1 base from J, with 10 bases between. Germline V CDR1 and CDR2: LNHNV, YYDKDF (reference sequence). CDR3 sequence: CATTGTSNTEAFF. The CDR3 DNA reads as TGTGCCACCACCGGGACCTCGAACACTGAAGCTTTCTTT.

This clone was seen a handful of times. The chain links TRBV5-6 to TRBJ2-7; D is ambiguous. The V end lost 0 bases, the J end lost 4 bases, and 11 bases lay between the germline ends. This CDR3 has 14 amino acids. CDR1 and CDR2 from the germline V gene are SGHDT and YYEEEE. CDR3 in amino acids: CASSLGQGKYEQYF. CDR3 in DNA: TGTGCCAGCAGCTTGGGGCAAGGCAAATACGAGCAGTACTTC.

The genes are TRBV5-1 and TRBJ2-1; D not resolved. Germline V CDR1 and CDR2: SGHRS, YFSETQ. Trimming took off 6 bases at V and 8 bases at J, with 9 bases between the two ends. This CDR3 contains 11 residues. CDR3 residues: CASKTRDEQFF. The CDR3 nucleotides are TGCGCCAGCAAAACTCGGGATGAGCAGTTCTTC.

V and J are TRBV9 and TRBJ2-1; the match to TRBD2 covers 8 bases. This CDR3 has 17 amino acids. Trimming at V came to 3 bases and at J to 9 bases, leaving 17 bases not matched to a gene. From germline, CDR1 is SGDLS and CDR2 YYNGEE. The CDR3 reads CASSESVRSSGYGEQFF. The CDR3 nucleotides read TGTGCCAGCAGCGAGAGCGTTCGCTCTAGCGGGTATGGTGAGCAGTTCTTC.

The chain uses TRBV6-6 and TRBJ2-4; a possible D gene is TRBD2 (6 bases). V lost 6 bases to trimming and J lost 5 bases, with 17 bases between them. From germline, CDR1 is MNHNY and CDR2 SVGAGI (reference sequence). There are 15 residues in the CDR3. CDR3 nucleotide sequence: TGTGCCAGCAGGGGACTCACCGGAAGCCAAAACATTCAGTACTTC. Translating gives CASRGLTGSQNIQYF.

The chain has TRBV19 and TRBJ2-5; no reliable D call. V gave up 7 bases and J gave up 1 base, with 10 bases separating them. Germline CDR1 and CDR2: LNHDA and SQIVND (reference sequence). This CDR3 contains 13 residues. The CDR3 is CASKQSPQETQYF. In DNA form, the CDR3 reads TGTGCCAGTAAGCAGAGCCCCCAAGAGACCCAGTACTTC.

The chain carries TRBV7-6 and TRBJ2-3; TRBD1 matches 8 bases. The V segment lost 5 bases and the J segment 2 bases; nucleotides outside the gene matches: 9. The CDR3 covers 16 residues. Germline V gene sequence: CDR1 SGHVS, CDR2 FNYEAQ. The CDR3 sequence is CASSTLGQGSTDTQYF. Written as DNA, the CDR3 is TGTGCCAGCAGCACCCTCGGACAGGGTTCCACAGATACGCAGTATTTT. Full variable domain (rest looked up from reference TRBV7-6 and TRBJ2-3): GAGVSQSPRYKVTKRGQDVALRCDPISGHVSLYWYRQALGQGPEFLTYFNYEAQQDKSGLPNDRFSAERPEGSISTLTIQRTEQRDSAMYRCASSTLGQGSTDTQYFGPGTRLTVL.

The gene calls are TRBV11-3 and TRBJ2-2; D is tentatively TRBD1 or TRBD2 (5 bases each). Deletions cut 3 bases from V and 2 bases from J, with 16 bases between. Germline V lookup: CDR1 SGHNT, CDR2 YENEEA. The CDR3 contains 17 residues. CDR3 residues: CASSLGLAATNTGELFF. The CDR3 coding sequence is TGTGCCAGCAGCTTGGGGCTAGCTGCAACCAACACCGGGGAGCTGTTTTTT.

This sequence joins TRBV5-4 and TRBJ2-3; D is ambiguous. Germline CDR1 reads SGHNT; CDR2 reads YYREEE (reference sequence). This CDR3 region has 12 residues. V dropped 3 bases and J dropped 4 bases, with 6 bases sitting between them. The CDR3 here is CASSWGPDTQYF. The DNA for the CDR3 is TGTGCCAGCAGCTGGGGTCCAGATACGCAGTATTTT.

V is TRBV7-2 and J is TRBJ1-2, with D perhaps matching TRBD1 (5 bases). Germline lookup yields CDR1 SGHTA and CDR2 FQGNSA. The CDR3 runs 14 residues. The ends were cut back, 5 bases at V and 3 bases at J, with 13 bases in the middle. The CDR3 here is CASSLPGGYYGYTF. DNA for the CDR3: TGTGCCAGCAGCCTTCCTGGGGGGTACTATGGCTACACCTTC.

This chain uses TRBV10-3 with TRBJ2-2; 7 bases match TRBD2. V was pared by 7 bases and J by 9 bases, with 11 bases of the junction left unmatched. The length of the CDR3 is 14 residues. Per the germline V gene, CDR1 is ENHRY and CDR2 is SYGVKD. Here the CDR3 reads CAITKGGVERELFF. The CDR3 DNA reads TGTGCCATCACCAAGGGAGGGGTCGAAAGGGAGCTGTTTTTT.

The genes are TRBV19 and TRBJ1-5; weak D call: TRBD1 (6 bases). Trimming removed 7 bases at V and 0 bases at J, with 10 bases between. Germline V gives CDR1 LNHDA, CDR2 SQIVND (reference sequence). The CDR3 is made up of 14 amino acids. The CDR3 coding sequence is TGTGCCAGTAACGACAGGTATAGCAATCAGCCCCAGCATTTT. Its translation is CASNDRYSNQPQHF.

The rearrangement uses TRBV7-8 and TRBJ2-1, with 13 bases fitting TRBD2. The CDR3 loop spans 16 amino acids. V shed 1 base and J 10 bases; nucleotides not matched to a gene: 7. Germline V gene lookup returns CDR1 SGHVS and CDR2 FQNEAQ. The CDR3 reads CASSLGPGLAGLEQFF. The DNA of the CDR3 is TGTGCCAGCAGCTTAGGACCGGGACTAGCGGGACTAGAGCAGTTCTTC.

The V gene is TRBV5-1, the J gene TRBJ1-5; D gene uncertain. Trimming took 2 bases from V and 1 from J, leaving 4 bases between them. This CDR3 region has 13 residues. In germline, CDR1 is SGHRS, CDR2 YFSETQ. This chain's CDR3 is CASSFGSNQPQHF. CDR3 bases: TGCGCCAGCAGCTTCGGAAGCAATCAGCCCCAGCATTTT.

This chain uses TRBV28 with TRBJ2-7; 7 bases map to TRBD1. V was clipped by 5 bases and J by 3 bases; unmatched bases: 7. Germline V gene sequence: CDR1 MDHEN, CDR2 SYDVKM. The CDR3 length is 14 residues. The CDR3 here is CASSTTGKYYEQYF. The CDR3 nucleotides are TGTGCCAGCAGTACGACAGGGAAGTACTACGAGCAGTACTTC.

The rearrangement uses TRBV11-2 and TRBJ2-7, with D possibly matching TRBD2 (5 bases). The V end lost 1 base, the J end lost 2 bases, and 18 bases lay between the germline ends. Germline V CDR1 and CDR2: SGHAT, FQNNGV. This CDR3 spans 17 amino acids. Written as DNA, the CDR3 is TGTGCCAGCAGCTTAGCATTTTCGGGGATCTCGACCTACGAGCAGTACTTC. Its translation: CASSLAFSGISTYEQYF. Drawing the rest from reference TRBV11-2 and TRBJ2-7, the complete variable domain is EAGVAQSPRYKIIEKRQSVAFWCNPISGHATLYWYQQILGQGPKLLIQFQNNGVVDDSQLPKDRFSAERLKGVDSTLKIQPAKLEDSAVYLCASSLAFSGISTYEQYFGPGTRLTVT.

This clone showed up many times. The chain joins TRBV9 to TRBJ2-5; weak D call: TRBD1 (6 bases). From germline, CDR1 is SGDLS and CDR2 YYNGEE. Trimming cost V 4 bases and J 2 bases, with 15 bases left between them. CDR3 size: 15 residues. This CDR3 reads CASSLWTAPQETQYF. The DNA for the CDR3 is TGTGCCAGCAGCCTGTGGACAGCCCCACAAGAGACCCAGTACTTC.

The chain recombines TRBV6-5 with TRBJ2-6; D is undetermined. Germline CDR1 MNHEY, CDR2 SVGAGI. This CDR3 has 10 amino acids. Trimming shortened V by 8 bases and J by 4 bases, and 0 bases separated the two germline ends. CDR3 region: CASGANVLTF. As DNA, the CDR3 is TGTGCCAGCGGGGCCAACGTCCTGACTTTC.

The chain combines TRBV7-3 with TRBJ2-2; TRBD2 is a possible D gene (6 bases). Germline CDR1 and CDR2: SGHTA and FQGTGA. The CDR3 contains 15 residues. The V end lost 6 bases, the J end lost 1 base, and 12 bases lay between the germline ends. Here the CDR3 DNA reads TGTGCCAGCAGTCGGGGGACTGAGAACACCGGGGAGCTGTTTTTT. Translating it yields CASSRGTENTGELFF.

The rearrangement uses TRBV7-9 and TRBJ1-3, with D possibly TRBD1 on 6 matching bases. V lost 4 bases and J lost 0, with 13 bases in between. CDR1 and CDR2 from the germline V gene are SEHNR and FQNEAQ (reference sequence). This CDR3 spans 16 amino acids. CDR3 loop: CASSYPQGNSGNTIYF. CDR3 bases: TGTGCCAGCAGCTACCCACAGGGCAACTCTGGAAACACCATATATTTT.

About this clone itself: A much larger clone differs by one base, so this may be a read error. The V call is TRBV6-6, the J call TRBJ2-7; D remains ambiguous. Per the germline V gene, CDR1 is MNHNY and CDR2 is SVGAGI (reference sequence). V lost 6 bases to trimming and J lost 4 bases, with 7 bases between them. This CDR3 has 11 amino acids. The DNA of the CDR3 is TGTGCCAGCAGCTTAACGTACGAGCAGTACTTC. It translates to CASSLTYEQYF.

This chain links TRBV6-5 with TRBJ2-5; D possibly corresponds to TRBD1 (5 bases). The V gene lost 7 bases and the J gene lost 5 bases, with 8 bases spanning the gap. Germline V gene data show CDR1 as MNHEY and CDR2 as SVGAGI. The CDR3 loop spans 11 amino acids. Here the CDR3 reads CASIWGETQYF. In nucleotides, the CDR3 is TGTGCCAGCATATGGGGCGAGACCCAGTACTTC.

The genes are TRBV5-1 and TRBJ2-3; D remains unclear. Between the trimmed V and J ends, which lost 0 bases and 5 bases, there was a span of 13 bases. This CDR3 contains 15 residues. The V gene's germline CDR1 is SGHRS and CDR2 YFSETQ. This chain's CDR3 is CASSLGTITGDTQYF. DNA for the CDR3: TGCGCCAGCAGCTTGGGCACTATCACGGGAGATACGCAGTATTTT.

This sequence joins TRBV4-3 and TRBJ2-5; D is ambiguous. Trimming took 0 bases from V and 5 from J, leaving 7 bases between them. The CDR3 length is 13 residues. In germline, CDR1 is LGHNA, CDR2 YSLEER. CDR3 loop: CASSQDYRETQYF. The CDR3 nucleotides read TGCGCCAGCAGCCAAGATTATCGGGAGACCCAGTACTTC.

The chain carries TRBV4-2 and TRBJ2-5, with 7 bases identical to TRBD2. CDR1 is LGHNA, CDR2 YNFKEQ, per germline. This CDR3 region has 16 residues. After removal of 0 bases from V and 5 bases from J, the junction contained 9 bases not matched to a gene. The CDR3 sequence: CASSQDIASGWETQYF. The CDR3 DNA reads TGTGCCAGCAGCCAAGATATAGCTAGCGGATGGGAGACCCAGTACTTC.